This TCR beta chain was identified in a study of cytomegalovirus exposure and HLA in healthy donors. Study-level results: Association of a missense DCLRE1C variant with TCR beta V- and J-gene trimming was reported in a later analysis. According to an earlier analysis, most TCR beta V segments yielded productive rearrangements about 90% or about 30% of the time.

This PCR relied on a set of 60 Vbeta primers and 13 Jbeta primers. Libraries were prepared by immunoSEQ multiplex PCR; TCRdb keeps only in-frame clonotypes and omits some of them. The table includes 140,000 to 150,000 clones, more than 75% detected once. About this clone: The antigen is unknown.

The CDR3 loop spans 11 amino acids. Trimming took off 2 bases at V and 7 bases at J, with 2 bases between the two ends. Germline-derived CDR1 and CDR2 are MNHEY and SVGAGI. The genes are TRBV6-5 and TRBJ2-2; D is uncertain. Sequenced material: PBMCs. The source of this sequence is a middle-aged man in good health and CMV-seronegative. The CDR3 DNA reads as TGTGCCAGCAGTTACCTCGGGGAGCTGTTTTTT. It specifies CASSYLGELFF.